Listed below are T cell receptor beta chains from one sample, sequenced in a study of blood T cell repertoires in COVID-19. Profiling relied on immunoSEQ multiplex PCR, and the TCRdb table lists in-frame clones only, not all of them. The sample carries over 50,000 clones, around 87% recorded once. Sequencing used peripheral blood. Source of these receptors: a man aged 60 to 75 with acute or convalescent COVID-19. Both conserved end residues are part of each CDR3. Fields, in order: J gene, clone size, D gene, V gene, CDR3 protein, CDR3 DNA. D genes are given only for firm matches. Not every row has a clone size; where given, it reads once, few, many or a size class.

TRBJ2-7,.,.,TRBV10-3,CATLLAIDSYEQYF,TGTGCCACTTTACTAGCCATAGACTCCTACGAGCAGTACTTC
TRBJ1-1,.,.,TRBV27,CASRTFGDTGNTEAFF,TGTGCCAGCAGAACATTTGGGGACACGGGGAACACTGAAGCTTTCTTT
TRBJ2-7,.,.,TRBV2,CASSDVGRGNEQYF,TGTGCCAGCAGTGACGTCGGCAGGGGAAACGAGCAGTACTTC
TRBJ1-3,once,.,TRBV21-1,CASSKGGVGNTIYF,TGTGCCAGCAGCAAAGGGGGGGTGGGAAACACCATATATTTT
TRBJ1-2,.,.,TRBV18,CASSPTSNAPGGYTF,TGTGCCAGCTCACCTACGAGTAACGCCCCGGGAGGCTACACCTTC
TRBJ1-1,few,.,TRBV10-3,CAISEELNTEAFF,TGTGCCATCAGTGAGGAGTTGAACACTGAAGCTTTCTTT
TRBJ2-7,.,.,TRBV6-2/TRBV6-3,CASSAHRIIGGISYEQYF,TGTGCCAGCAGCGCCCATAGGATAATCGGCGGAATCTCCTACGAGCAGTACTTC
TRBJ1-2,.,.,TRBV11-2,CASSPEQGALHGYTF,TGTGCCAGCAGCCCCGAACAGGGCGCCCTCCATGGCTACACCTTC
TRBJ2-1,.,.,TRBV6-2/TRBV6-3,CASSSRVAAYNEQFF,TGTGCCAGCAGTTCAAGGGTAGCGGCCTACAATGAGCAGTTCTTC
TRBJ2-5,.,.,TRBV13,CASSDGTPLKAQYF,TGTGCCAGCAGCGACGGGACTCCCCTCAAGGCCCAGTACTTC
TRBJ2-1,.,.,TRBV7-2,CASSLTSLRVSSYNEQFF,TGTGCCAGCAGCTTAACGAGTTTGAGGGTGAGCTCCTACAATGAGCAGTTCTTC
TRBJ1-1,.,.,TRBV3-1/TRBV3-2,CASSRPGMNTEAFF,TGTGCCAGCAGCCGCCCGGGAATGAACACTGAAGCTTTCTTT
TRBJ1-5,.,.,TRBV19,CASSSQGLDQPQHF,TGTGCCAGTAGTAGCCAAGGCCTAGATCAGCCCCAGCATTTT
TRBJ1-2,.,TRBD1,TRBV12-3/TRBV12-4,CASRGTGEYTF,TGTGCCAGCAGGGGGACAGGAGAGTACACCTTC
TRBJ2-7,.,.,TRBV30,CAWSVGHTYEQYF,TGTGCCTGGAGTGTAGGACACACCTACGAGCAGTACTTC
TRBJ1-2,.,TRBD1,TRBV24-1,CATSDFDRVDGYTF,TGTGCCACCAGTGACTTCGACAGGGTGGATGGCTACACCTTC
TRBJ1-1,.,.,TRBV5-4,CASSLVGENTEAFF,TGTGCCAGCAGCTTGGTGGGAGAGAACACTGAAGCTTTCTTT
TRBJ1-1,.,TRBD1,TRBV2,CASTKTRGDRGEAFF,TGTGCCAGCACCAAGACCCGAGGGGACAGGGGTGAAGCTTTCTTT
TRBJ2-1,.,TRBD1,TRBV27,CASSHRQGRSGNEQFF,TGTGCCAGCAGTCATAGACAGGGGCGGTCCGGCAATGAGCAGTTCTTC
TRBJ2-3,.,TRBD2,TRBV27,CASRVAGGLADTQYF,TGTGCCAGCAGGGTAGCGGGGGGGCTGGCAGATACGCAGTATTTT
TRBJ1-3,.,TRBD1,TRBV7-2,CASSPGQPGSGNTIYF,TGTGCCAGCAGCCCGGGACAGCCCGGCTCTGGAAACACCATATATTTT
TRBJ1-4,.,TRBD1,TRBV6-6,CASTKDRAANEKLFF,TGTGCCAGCACGAAGGACAGGGCCGCTAATGAAAAACTGTTTTTT
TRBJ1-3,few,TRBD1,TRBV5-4,CASSLNRGLGNTIYF,TGTGCCAGCAGCTTAAACAGGGGGCTTGGAAACACCATATATTTT
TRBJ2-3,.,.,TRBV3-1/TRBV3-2,CASSHILLRTGIFINTQYF,TGTGCCAGCAGCCATATACTTCTTCGTACAGGGATATTCATAAATACGCAGTATTTT
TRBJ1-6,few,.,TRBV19,CASSERNNSPLHF,TGTGCCAGTAGTGAGAGGAATAATTCACCCCTCCACTTT
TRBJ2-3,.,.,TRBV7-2,CASSQLIGGLTDTQYF,TGTGCCAGCAGCCAATTAATCGGAGGCCTCACAGATACGCAGTATTTT
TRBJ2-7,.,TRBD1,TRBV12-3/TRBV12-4,CASSLGQTYEQYF,TGTGCCAGCAGTTTGGGACAGACCTACGAGCAGTACTTC
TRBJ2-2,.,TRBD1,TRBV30,CAWETGTSRRAGELFF,TGTGCCTGGGAGACAGGGACCTCACGACGGGCCGGGGAGCTGTTTTTT
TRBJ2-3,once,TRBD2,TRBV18,CASSPPTSGGPGDTQYF,TGTGCCAGCTCACCACCGACTAGCGGGGGGCCGGGAGATACGCAGTATTTT
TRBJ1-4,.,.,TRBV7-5,CARSLVLDCWVTNEKLFF,TGTGCCAGAAGCTTAGTTCTCGACTGTTGGGTAACTAATGAAAAACTGTTTTTT
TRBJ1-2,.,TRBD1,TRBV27,CASSSPGQGSGYTF,TGTGCCAGCAGTTCACCGGGACAGGGGTCTGGCTACACCTTC
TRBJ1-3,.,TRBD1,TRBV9,CASSGTPTGVGNTIYF,TGTGCCAGCAGCGGGACACCCACAGGGGTTGGAAACACCATATATTTT
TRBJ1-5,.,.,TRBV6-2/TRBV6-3,CASSYWAGVQPQHF,TGTGCCAGCAGTTACTGGGCAGGGGTCCAGCCCCAGCATTTT
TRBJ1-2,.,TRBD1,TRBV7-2,CASSLDRPAADGYTF,TGTGCCAGCAGCTTGGACAGGCCCGCAGCGGATGGCTACACCTTC
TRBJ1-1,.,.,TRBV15,CATSRGGVNTEAFF,TGTGCCACCAGCAGAGGGGGCGTAAACACTGAAGCTTTCTTT
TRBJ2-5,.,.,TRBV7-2,CASSLAQGLQETQYF,TGTGCCAGCAGCTTAGCCCAGGGTCTTCAAGAGACCCAGTACTTC
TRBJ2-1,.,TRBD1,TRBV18,CASSLLLRDSYEQFF,TGTGCCAGCTCACTCTTACTCCGGGACAGCTATGAGCAGTTCTTC
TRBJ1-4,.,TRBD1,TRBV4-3,CASSQDAGGPEKLFF,TGCGCCAGCAGCCAAGACGCAGGGGGACCTGAAAAACTGTTTTTT
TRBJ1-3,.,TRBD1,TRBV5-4,CASSLAGQGPGNTIYF,TGTGCCAGCAGCTTGGCAGGACAGGGACCTGGAAACACCATATATTTT
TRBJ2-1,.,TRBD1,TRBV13,CASSARQGARVNEQFF,TGTGCCAGCAGCGCCCGACAGGGAGCCCGGGTCAATGAGCAGTTCTTC
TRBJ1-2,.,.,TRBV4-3,CASSQEPLDSFNYGYTF,TGCGCCAGCAGCCAAGAACCCCTGGACAGCTTTAACTATGGCTACACCTTC
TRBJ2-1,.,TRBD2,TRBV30,CASHLAGKNYNEQFF,TGTGCCTCCCACCTAGCGGGAAAAAACTACAATGAGCAGTTCTTC
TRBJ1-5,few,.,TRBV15,CATSTITGGQTNQPQHF,TGTGCCACCAGCACCATAACGGGGGGCCAAACCAATCAGCCCCAGCATTTT
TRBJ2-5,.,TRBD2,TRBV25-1,CASSVSAGGRETQYF,TGTGCCAGCAGTGTCTCAGCGGGGGGGCGTGAGACCCAGTACTTC
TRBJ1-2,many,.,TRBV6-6,CASSRVYGYTF,TGTGCCAGCAGCCGTGTCTATGGCTACACCTTC
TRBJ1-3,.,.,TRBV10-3,CAISTQAIGPGNTIYF,TGTGCCATCAGTACCCAGGCGATCGGTCCTGGAAACACCATATATTTT
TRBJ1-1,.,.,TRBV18,CASSPPLNTEAFF,TGTGCCAGCTCACCCCCATTGAACACTGAAGCTTTCTTT
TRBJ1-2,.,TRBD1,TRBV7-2,CASSSGTGTGYTF,TGTGCCAGCAGCTCCGGGACAGGGACCGGCTACACCTTC
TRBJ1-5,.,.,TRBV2,CASSPRTDNQPQHF,TGTGCCAGCAGCCCCAGGACAGACAATCAGCCCCAGCATTTT
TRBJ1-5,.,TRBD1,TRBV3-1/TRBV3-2,CASSPWDRGQPQHF,TGTGCCAGCAGCCCCTGGGACAGGGGGCAGCCCCAGCATTTT
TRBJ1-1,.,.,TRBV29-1,CSVGFGPANTEAFF,TGCAGCGTTGGATTTGGGCCAGCGAACACTGAAGCTTTCTTT
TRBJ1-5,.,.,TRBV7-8,CASSLGDKYQPQHF,TGTGCCAGCAGCTTGGGGGACAAATATCAGCCCCAGCATTTT
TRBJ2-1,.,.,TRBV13,CASSLYSLAKSSYNEQFF,TGTGCCAGCAGCTTATATTCACTAGCCAAGAGCTCCTACAATGAGCAGTTCTTC
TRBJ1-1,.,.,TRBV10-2,CASSKDRSLSEAFF,TGCGCCAGCAGTAAAGACAGGAGCCTTTCTGAAGCTTTCTTT
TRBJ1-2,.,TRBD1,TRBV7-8,CASSLGQGGYGYTF,TGTGCCAGCAGCTTAGGACAGGGAGGCTATGGCTACACCTTC
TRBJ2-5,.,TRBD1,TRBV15,CATSRRGQGQETQYF,TGTGCCACCAGCAGGAGGGGACAGGGACAAGAGACCCAGTACTTC
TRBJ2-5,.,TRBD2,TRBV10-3,CAITADGGGTQYF,TGTGCCATCACCGCCGACGGCGGGGGGACCCAGTACTTC
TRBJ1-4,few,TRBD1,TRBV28,CASSSSGQTATNEKLFF,TGTGCCAGCAGTTCATCGGGACAGACAGCAACTAATGAAAAACTGTTTTTT
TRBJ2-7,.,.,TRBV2,CASRGGTGGYEQYF,TGTGCCAGCAGGGGGGGGACAGGAGGGTACGAGCAGTACTTC
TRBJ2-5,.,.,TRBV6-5,CASSSPGEETQYF,TGTGCCAGCAGTTCGCCAGGGGAAGAGACCCAGTACTTC